The source of this T cell receptor beta chain is a study of T cells in Graves' hyperthyroidism and ophthalmopathy (dated by TCRdb to 2018 to 2020). With regard to the full study: Peripheral blood samples were taken at initial diagnosis, before any treatment was given. After sampling, hyperthyroidism patients received methimazole starting at 30 mg daily, and ophthalmopathy patients received high-dose intravenous methylprednisolone. The approximately 100 discovery patients were randomly divided into training and test sets at a 7:3 ratio. The paper describes TCR Vbeta CDR3 sequencing of roughly 130 peripheral blood samples, made up of 43 ophthalmopathy patients, 70 to 75 hyperthyroidism patients and 17 progressor patients. Whether ophthalmopathy could be predicted prospectively was tested in an independent validation cohort made up of 18 to 20 hyperthyroidism patients plus 17 patients who later progressed to ophthalmopathy. To identify distinguishing TCR V-J signatures, a discovery cohort of around 98 patients was used, comprising fewer than 45 with Graves' ophthalmopathy and 55 to 65 with stable Graves' hyperthyroidism. Thyroid tissue and blood T-cell repertoires from six Graves' hyperthyroidism patients were also compared in the study.

The TCR beta CDR3 regions were amplified from RNA transcripts. The first round of RT-PCR for the TCR CDR3 was performed with the HTBI primer set and the Qiagen OneStep RT-PCR kit. Libraries were constructed in a second round of multiplex PCR, after which size selection and purification were performed. Paired-end sequencing of the libraries was performed with 100 bp reads on an Illumina HiSeq2000. The published analysis was carried out like this. SOAPnuke was used to process the raw data, throwing out any read that contained adapters or uncalled bases, had a mean Phred below 15, or lacked an exact constant-primer or identifier match. COPE v1.2.5 was used to merge high-quality paired reads, and clonotypes were defined as unique nucleotide sequences. Clonotypes were aligned to IMGT TRBV, TRBD and TRBJ reference segments using MiTCR v1.1. Only V-J combinations with frequency above 0.0001, covering 98% to 99.2% of repertoires, were analysed. A TCS score was defined as the ratio between F50 (clonal expansion) and ExV (chaos), using BLOSUM62-based TCRdist between CDR3 peptides within each V-J. Welch's t-statistics and random forest reduced approximately 520 V-J features to about 12, which were used in a naive Bayes classifier (R e1071). Thyroid-blood repertoire similarity was quantified with the Morisita-Horn index. TCRdb itself trimmed the public reads at Q25 with fastp, ran MiXCR and retained productive beta chains. Each entry merges the rows of one CDR3 protein and shows their most common DNA and genes. The V and J calls and clone size come from TCRdb's table, not from the authors' own analysis. In all, the sample holds about 840,000 distinct CDR3 sequences, and more than 30% of those were seen once. Over 8% of the sample is held by the ten biggest clonotypes.

CDR1 and CDR2 are drawn from the germline V gene: SNHLY, FYNNEI. The CDR3 contains 16 residues, cysteine and phenylalanine counted. The sequence is cut down to CDR3 DNA, 48 bases in frame from base 1. Relative to germline, V is 7 bases shorter and J is 6 bases shorter, with 22 bases between their ends. Stable Graves' hyperthyroidism was defined as the absence of progression to ophthalmopathy over 18 months of follow-up. The hyperthyroidism patients were between 18 and 65 years old and newly diagnosed, with a disease duration of less than 2 months. Exclusion was applied to patients with uncontrolled infections, other autoimmune diseases, pregnancy or lactation. Clinical symptoms, serum thyroxine and TRAb, thyroid ultrasound, and orbital computed tomography formed the basis for the diagnoses. PBMCs were separated from 7.5 to 10 ml of fresh peripheral blood using Ficoll-Paque density gradient centrifugation. Trizol reagent was used to extract total RNA, and RNA quality was then checked on an Agilent 2100 Bioanalyzer.

Broad study findings and their caveats: Most expanded thyroid clonotypes (frequency above 0.001) were also found in blood, which suggests that blood repertoires may mirror thyroid immune responses. Ophthalmopathy was separated from stable hyperthyroidism by a 13 V-J signature model, with approximately 90% sensitivity and 81% to 83% specificity obtained in cross-validation and 80%/75% obtained in testing. No statistical method was used to fix the sample size in advance, and group allocation was not hidden from the investigators. In validation, the model predicted progression to ophthalmopathy with 55% to 71% sensitivity and approximately 74% specificity, a median of around six months before onset.

This clonotype showed up many times. The specificity of this receptor is unknown. Base-call qualities are not available, and no considerably larger clone is one nucleotide away. The rearrangement combines TRBV2 with TRBJ1-5; no D gene is confidently identified. Source material: blood. The TCR sequence derives from a man between 18 and 29 years old with Graves' hyperthyroidism. The DNA sequence is as follows: TGTGCCAGCACAGCGACCGGATCCGTGGTCGGTCAGCCCCAGCATTTT. Its coded protein is CASTATGSVVGQPQHF.